The 22 T cell receptor beta chains below were found in one sample sequenced in a study of CD8 T cells in Susac syndrome. After extraction with the RNeasy kit, about 0.45 to 1 ug of the RNA was reverse transcribed using random hexamers. TCRdb independently ran MiXCR on the immunoSEQ multiplex PCR reads; one entry per CDR3 protein. This sample yields fewer than 200,000 distinct CDR3 sequences, of which 93% are seen a single time; 0.1% belongs to the top ten. The source material was CD4+ T cells from PBMCs. These receptors all come from a human donor in good health.

The chain couples TRBV6-1 to TRBJ2-7; D ambiguous. CDR3 length equals 11 residues. The V end lost 5 bases, the J end lost 4 bases, and 6 bases lay between the germline ends. Germline V gene data show CDR1 as MNHNS and CDR2 as SASEGT. CDR3 loop: CASSFMYEQYF. The CDR3 bases are TGTGCCAGCAGTTTCATGTACGAGCAGTACTTC.

The rearrangement links TRBV7-2 to TRBJ2-2, with D possibly being TRBD2 (7 bases). The CDR3 sequence is 16 residues long. CDR1 and CDR2 from the germline V gene are SGHTA and FQGNSA. V was clipped by 1 base and J by 5 bases, with 14 bases between them. The CDR3 loop reads CASSLVGGARTGELFF. DNA for the CDR3: TGTGCCAGCAGCTTAGTTGGGGGGGCGAGGACCGGGGAGCTGTTTTTT.

V gene TRBV7-9 combines with J gene TRBJ1-2; D is unresolved. V was cut by 0 bases and J by 8 bases, with 16 bases left in between. The CDR3 extends over 15 amino acids. Germline assignment: CDR1 SEHNR and CDR2 FQNEAQ (reference sequence). The CDR3 region is CASSLANPIPGGYTF. CDR3 sequence (DNA): TGTGCCAGCAGCTTAGCCAACCCAATCCCGGGAGGCTACACCTTC. The full variable domain, its missing parts supplied by reference TRBV7-9 and TRBJ1-2, is DTGVSQNPRHKITKRGQNVTFRCDPISEHNRLYWYRQTLGQGPEFLTYFQNEAQLEKSRLLSDRFSAERPKGSFSTLEIQRTEQGDSAMYLCASSLANPIPGGYTFGSGTRLTVV.

The chain links TRBV7-6 to TRBJ2-1, with D possibly TRBD2 on 5 matching bases. CDR3 length equals 13 residues. Trimming shortened V by 6 bases and J by 0 bases, and 6 bases separated the two germline ends. Germline CDR1 is SGHVS and CDR2 is FNYEAQ. CDR3 region: CASRAASYNEQFF. The DNA for the CDR3 is TGTGCCAGCAGAGCGGCCTCCTACAATGAGCAGTTCTTC.

The chain joins TRBV7-6 to TRBJ2-3; 7 positions match TRBD1. Germline V gene lookup returns CDR1 SGHVS and CDR2 FNYEAQ. CDR3 size: 16 residues. V gave up 2 bases and J gave up 1 base; unmatched junction bases: 6. The CDR3 sequence: CASSLNAGTGTDTQYF. In DNA, the CDR3 is TGTGCCAGCAGCTTAAATGCCGGGACAGGCACAGATACGCAGTATTTT.

This chain connects TRBV14 to TRBJ2-6; D call uncertain. V lost 8 bases, J lost 0 bases, and 8 bases lay in between. The CDR3 is 14 residues long. Germline loops: CDR1 SGHDN, CDR2 FVKESK. The CDR3 sequence is CASGKLSGANVLTF. The CDR3, as DNA: TGTGCCAGCGGGAAGCTCTCTGGGGCCAACGTCCTGACTTTC.

This clonotype was detected only once. The CDR3 DNA sequence: TGCGCCAGCAGCGCGGACGTTAGCTCCTACAATGAGCAGTTCTTC. It encodes CASSADVSSYNEQFF. This chain links TRBV5-1 with TRBJ2-1, with D hard to call. Trimming took 4 bases from V and 0 from J, leaving 11 bases between them. This CDR3 has 15 residues. Germline values: CDR1 SGHRS, CDR2 YFSETQ.

The V call is TRBV5-6, the J call TRBJ1-6, with D possibly matching TRBD1 (5 bases). Germline lookup yields CDR1 SGHDT and CDR2 YYEEEE. V was cut by 2 bases and J by 3 bases, with 15 bases left in between. The length of the CDR3 is 17 residues. CDR3 in amino acids: CASSFGGVAVYNSPLHF. CDR3 coding DNA: TGTGCCAGCAGCTTTGGAGGGGTGGCCGTCTATAATTCACCCCTCCACTTT.

The rearrangement links TRBV3-1 to TRBJ2-7; 8 bases agree with TRBD1. The CDR3 is 15 residues long. The ends lost 4 bases at V and 0 bases at J; junction bases unmatched: 5. Per germline, CDR1 LGHDT and CDR2 YNNKEL (reference sequence). CDR3 loop: CASSRGQDVSYEQYF. The DNA of the CDR3 is TGTGCCAGCAGCCGGGGACAGGACGTCTCCTACGAGCAGTACTTC.

This chain connects TRBV25-1 to TRBJ2-2; 9 positions match TRBD1. This CDR3 is built from 15 residues. CDR1 and CDR2 from the germline V gene are MGHDK and SYGVNS. The V segment lost 4 bases and the J segment 5 bases; nucleotides outside the gene matches: 5. The CDR3 region is CASSAGTGWTGELFF. Here the CDR3 DNA reads TGTGCCAGCAGTGCCGGGACAGGGTGGACCGGGGAGCTGTTTTTT.

The chain joins TRBV7-3 to TRBJ1-2; possible D gene TRBD1, 5 bases. Trimming took 2 bases from V and 6 from J, leaving 13 bases between them. Germline lookup yields CDR1 SGHTA and CDR2 FQGTGA. The CDR3 spans 14 residues. The CDR3, as DNA: TGTGCCAGCAGCTTATATCAGGGCTCGGATGGCTACACCTTC. As protein: CASSLYQGSDGYTF.

The chain joins TRBV5-1 to TRBJ2-2; possibly TRBD2 for D (6 bases). Trimming pared 0 bases from V and 6 bases from J, leaving 12 bases between. Germline CDR1 and CDR2: SGHRS and YFSETQ. The CDR3 is 15 amino acids. The CDR3 here is CASSLGPGGSGELFF. The CDR3 bases are TGCGCCAGCAGCTTGGGGCCTGGGGGGTCCGGGGAGCTGTTTTTT. Filled out from reference TRBV5-1 and TRBJ2-2, the complete variable domain reads KAGVTQTPRYLIKTRGQQVTLSCSPISGHRSVSWYQQTPGQGLQFLFEYFSETQRNKGNFPGRFSGRQFSNSRSEMNVSTLELGDSALYLCASSLGPGGSGELFFGEGSRLTVL.

This chain connects TRBV5-1 to TRBJ2-7, with 7 bases fitting TRBD1. The length of the CDR3 is 16 residues. Germline trimming cut 0 bases from V and 5 bases from J; bases unmatched to any gene: 11. Germline CDR1 SGHRS, CDR2 YFSETQ. The CDR3 DNA sequence: TGCGCCAGCAGCTTGGGGCTGACAGGGAGAGGGCACGAGCAGTACTTC. Protein product: CASSLGLTGRGHEQYF.

This chain uses TRBV12-3 or TRBV12-4 with TRBJ2-3; D gene unclear. Trimming stripped 8 bases from V and 2 bases from J, with 17 bases between. CDR3 length: 15 amino acids. CDR3 DNA: TGTGCCAGCTCCCATGCTATCTCGAACACAGATACGCAGTATTTT. Amino acid sequence: CASSHAISNTDTQYF.

The chain couples TRBV7-9 to TRBJ1-2; D might be TRBD1 (6 bases). Per the germline V gene, CDR1 is SEHNR and CDR2 is FQNEAQ (reference sequence). The CDR3 length is 15 residues. The germline V and J ends were trimmed by 0 bases and 4 bases, with 12 bases remaining between them. The CDR3 DNA follows: TGTGCCAGCAGCTTAGCCGGTGACAGGCTCTATGGCTACACCTTC. It translates to CASSLAGDRLYGYTF.

The table lists this clonotype with a count of one. The V gene is TRBV3-1, the J gene TRBJ2-3; D not certain. The V and J ends lost 4 bases and 5 bases respectively, with 10 bases between them. Germline loops: CDR1 LGHDT, CDR2 YNNKEL (reference sequence). This CDR3 has 13 residues. CDR3 nucleotides: TGTGCCAGCAGCCCCGTTGACAAAGATACGCAGTATTTT. It is translated as CASSPVDKDTQYF.

The chain links TRBV20-1 to TRBJ2-7; 8 bases align to TRBD1. Germline loops: CDR1 DFQATT, CDR2 SNEGSKA (reference sequence). V lost 3 bases to trimming and J lost 3 bases; unmatched junction nucleotides: 4. The CDR3 length is 13 residues. The CDR3 sequence: CSASRGQGYEQYF. CDR3 in DNA: TGCAGTGCTAGTCGCGGACAGGGCTACGAGCAGTACTTC.

The rearrangement uses TRBV5-6 and TRBJ2-4; 7 bases are a match to TRBD1. The V gene end was trimmed by 3 bases and the J gene end by 0 bases; junction bases not matched to a gene: 12. CDR3 length: 18 residues. Germline loops: CDR1 SGHDT, CDR2 YYEEEE. This CDR3 is CASSSRIGQALAKNIQYF. Written as DNA, the CDR3 is TGTGCCAGCAGCTCGCGGATTGGACAGGCCCTAGCCAAAAACATTCAGTACTTC.

The V gene is TRBV6-1, the J gene TRBJ2-5; possibly TRBD1 for D (6 bases). The CDR3 loop spans 16 amino acids. Germline CDR1 and CDR2: MNHNS and SASEGT. V shed 7 bases and J shed 1 base, with 19 bases lying between them. In nucleotides, the CDR3 is TGTGCCAGCACAAGGAGACAGGCTGGGTTCCAAGAGACCCAGTACTTC. This translates into CASTRRQAGFQETQYF.

In DNA form, the CDR3 reads TGTGCCAGCAGCCGAATGGGACAGGGGCAGCCCCAGCATTTT. This translates into CASSRMGQGQPQHF. The genes are TRBV7-2 and TRBJ1-5; TRBD1 matches at 10 bases. The CDR3 extends over 14 amino acids. V shed 5 bases and J 7 bases; nucleotides not matched to a gene: 5. Germline V gene sequence: CDR1 SGHTA, CDR2 FQGNSA. Filled out from reference TRBV7-2 and TRBJ1-5, the complete variable domain reads GAGVSQSPSNKVTEKGKDVELRCDPISGHTALYWYRQSLGQGLEFLIYFQGNSAPDKSGLPSDRFSAERTGGSVSTLTIQRTQQEDSAVYLCASSRMGQGQPQHFGDGTRLSIL.

The chain uses TRBV7-9 and TRBJ2-7; D could derive from TRBD1 or TRBD2 (5 bases each). The CDR3 is 13 amino acids. Germline V gene sequence: CDR1 SEHNR, CDR2 FQNEAQ (reference sequence). V lost 8 bases to trimming and J lost 6 bases, with 17 bases between them. The chain's CDR3 is CASGLVGVVEQYF. CDR3 nucleotides: TGTGCCAGCGGGCTCGTGGGGGTGGTCGAGCAGTACTTC.

Here the CDR3 DNA reads TGTGCCAGCAGCATAAATCAGGGGGCGCGGAGCACCGGGGAGCTGTTTTTT. It codes for CASSINQGARSTGELFF. The chain uses TRBV5-4 and TRBJ2-2; 8 bases are shared with TRBD1. The germline V gene encodes CDR1 SGHNT and CDR2 YYREEE (reference sequence). Trimming at V came to 4 bases and at J to 4 bases, leaving 12 bases not matched to a gene. The CDR3 spans 17 residues.